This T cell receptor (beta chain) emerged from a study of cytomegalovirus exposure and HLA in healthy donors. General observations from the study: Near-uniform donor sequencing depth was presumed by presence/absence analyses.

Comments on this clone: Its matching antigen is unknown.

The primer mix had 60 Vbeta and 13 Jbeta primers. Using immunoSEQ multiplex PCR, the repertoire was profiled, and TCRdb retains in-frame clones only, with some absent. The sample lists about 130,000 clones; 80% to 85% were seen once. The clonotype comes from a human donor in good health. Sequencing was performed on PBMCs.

The CDR3 region has the DNA TGTGCCAGCACCACCAACCCCGGCGGTTACTATGGCTACACCTTC. This sequence encodes CASTTNPGGYYGYTF. The V call is TRBV7-9, the J call TRBJ1-2; D unresolved. The V end lost 7 bases, the J end lost 3 bases, and 18 bases lay between the germline ends. Germline V lookup: CDR1 SEHNR, CDR2 FQNEAQ (reference sequence). The CDR3 is made up of 15 amino acids.